The source of this T cell receptor (beta chain) is a study of chemoradiotherapy in HPV16-positive cancers. This CDR3 contains 18 residues. The V gene end was trimmed by 4 bases and the J gene end by 2 bases; junction bases not matched to a gene: 13. Germline CDR1 reads SGDLS; CDR2 reads YYNGEE. The table came from immunoSEQ multiplex PCR; TCRdb's copy has only in-frame clones and leaves some out. Of nearly 9,000 clones in the sample, around 70% are singletons; the top ten hold roughly a tenth. Sampling was carried out from a patient who underwent chemoradiotherapy. This sequence was found in a human donor with HPV-associated anogenital cancer. This sequence joins TRBV9 and TRBJ2-1, with 9 bases matching TRBD2. CDR3 DNA sequence: TGTGCCAGCAGCCAAGGGGGGGCGGGAGGGCCCGCCTACAATGAGCAGTTCTTC. Protein: CASSQGGAGGPAYNEQFF.